These 7 T cell receptor beta chains were sequenced from one sample in a study of blood T cell repertoires in COVID-19. Generated by immunoSEQ multiplex PCR, the TCRdb table keeps only in-frame clones and is missing some. The data show a few hundred thousand clones, with 86% seen just once and 3% to 4% held by the top ten. What was sequenced was PBMCs or T cells enriched from blood (not recorded which). The receptors derive from a woman between 40 and 50 years old with acute COVID-19.

This sequence joins TRBV6-5 and TRBJ1-2; 7 bases match TRBD1. Trimming cost V 4 bases and J 7 bases; bases outside gene matches: 6. This CDR3 is 13 amino acids long. CDR1 is MNHEY, CDR2 SVGAGI, per germline. The CDR3 protein is CASSFRQGVGYTF. The CDR3 DNA sequence: TGTGCCAGCAGTTTTCGGCAGGGGGTTGGCTACACCTTC.

The chain combines TRBV28 with TRBJ2-7; 7 bases line up with TRBD2. CDR1 and CDR2 (germline): MDHEN, SYDVKM. The CDR3 loop spans 16 amino acids. V gave up 5 bases and J gave up 4 bases; unmatched junction bases: 14. CDR3 DNA: TGTGCCAGCAGTCCCCCGGCCGGCGGGAGAGGGTACGAGCAGTACTTC. It codes for CASSPPAGGRGYEQYF.

The gene calls are TRBV11-2 and TRBJ1-3; no reliable D call. V dropped 1 base and J dropped 3 bases, with 19 bases sitting between them. Per the germline V gene, CDR1 is SGHAT and CDR2 is FQNNGV. The CDR3 length is 18 residues. The CDR3 sequence: CASSLAGSIYLGGNTIYF. DNA of the CDR3: TGTGCCAGCAGCTTAGCGGGTTCGATCTACCTTGGTGGAAACACCATATATTTT.

The chain employs TRBV6-5 and TRBJ2-1; D perhaps matches TRBD1 (6 bases). Trimming left V 2 bases short and J 4 bases short, with 12 bases between. Germline V gene lookup returns CDR1 MNHEY and CDR2 SVGAGI. The CDR3 sequence is 15 residues long. CDR3 region: CASSYGQGSYNEQFF. The CDR3 DNA reads as TGTGCCAGCAGTTACGGGCAGGGGTCTTACAATGAGCAGTTCTTC.

This CDR3 is CASSPRRGSNTGELFF. The CDR3 DNA reads as TGCGCCAGCAGCCCCCGGAGGGGCTCGAACACCGGGGAGCTGTTTTTT. The rearrangement joins TRBV4-1 to TRBJ2-2; the D gene is possibly TRBD2 (6 bases). Trimming removed 4 bases at V and 0 bases at J, with 12 bases between. The CDR3 contains 16 residues. Germline loops: CDR1 MGHRA, CDR2 YSYEKL.

In this sample, this clone turned up a few times. This chain connects TRBV28 to TRBJ1-1; D uncertain. CDR3 length: 12 residues. Between the trimmed V and J ends, which lost 5 bases and 5 bases, there was a span of 9 bases. Germline V CDR1 and CDR2: MDHEN, SYDVKM. CDR3 protein: CASSIPRTEAFF. CDR3 sequence (DNA): TGTGCCAGCAGTATCCCGAGGACTGAAGCTTTCTTT. Combining the CDR3 with reference TRBV28 and TRBJ1-1 gives the whole variable domain DVKVTQSSRYLVKRTGEKVFLECVQDMDHENMFWYRQDPGLGLRLIYFSYDVKMKEKGDIPEGYSVSREKKERFSLILESASTNQTSMYLCASSIPRTEAFFGQGTRLTVV.

The chain joins TRBV5-1 to TRBJ1-3; D uncertain. CDR1 is SGHRS and CDR2 is YFSETQ in the germline V gene. The CDR3 contains 15 residues. V gave up 0 bases and J gave up 0 bases, with 7 bases separating them. The CDR3 region is CASSLGVASGNTIYF. The CDR3 DNA is TGCGCCAGCAGCTTGGGCGTTGCCTCTGGAAACACCATATATTTT.